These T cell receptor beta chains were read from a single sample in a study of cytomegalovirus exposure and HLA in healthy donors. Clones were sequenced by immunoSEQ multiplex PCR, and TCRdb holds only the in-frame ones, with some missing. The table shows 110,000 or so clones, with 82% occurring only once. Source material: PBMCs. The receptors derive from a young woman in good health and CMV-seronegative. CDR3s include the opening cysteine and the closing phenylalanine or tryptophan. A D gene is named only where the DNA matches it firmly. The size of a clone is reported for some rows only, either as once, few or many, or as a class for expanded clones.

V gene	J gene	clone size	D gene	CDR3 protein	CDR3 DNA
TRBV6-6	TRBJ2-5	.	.	CASTSVAGLWETQYF	TGTGCCAGCACCTCCGTCGCGGGGTTGTGGGAGACCCAGTACTTC
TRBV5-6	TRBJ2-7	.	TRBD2	CASSLLGREISYEQYF	TGTGCCAGCAGCTTACTTGGGCGGGAGATCTCCTACGAGCAGTACTTC
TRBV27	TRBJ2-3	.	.	CASGWDTQYF	TGTGCCAGCGGCTGGGATACGCAGTATTTT
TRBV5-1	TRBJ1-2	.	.	CASSRGLGSYGYTF	TGCGCCAGCAGCCGGGGATTGGGGAGCTATGGCTACACCTTC
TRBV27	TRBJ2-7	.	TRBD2	CASSLAPSGNYEQYF	TGTGCCAGCAGTTTGGCCCCTAGCGGGAACTACGAGCAGTACTTC
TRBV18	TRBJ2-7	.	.	CASSEQASYEQYF	TGTGCCAGCTCAGAGCAGGCATCCTACGAGCAGTACTTC
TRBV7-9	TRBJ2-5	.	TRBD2	CASNYAGRARETQYF	TGTGCCAGTAACTATGCCGGGAGGGCCCGAGAGACCCAGTACTTC
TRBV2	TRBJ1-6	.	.	CASNRLGSPLHF	TGTGCCAGCAACAGGCTGGGTTCACCCCTCCACTTT
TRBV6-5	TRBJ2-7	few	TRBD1	CASRGQLEQYF	TGTGCCAGCAGGGGACAGCTCGAGCAGTACTTC
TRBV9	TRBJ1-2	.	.	CASSAFREVHGYTF	TGTGCCAGCAGCGCTTTCAGGGAAGTTCATGGCTACACCTTC
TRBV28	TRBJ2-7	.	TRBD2	CASSQGTSGRYEQYF	TGTGCCAGCAGCCAAGGGACTAGCGGGAGGTACGAGCAGTACTTC
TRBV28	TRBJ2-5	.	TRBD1	CASSSPGGQGETQYF	TGTGCCAGCAGCAGTCCCGGGGGACAGGGAGAGACCCAGTACTTC
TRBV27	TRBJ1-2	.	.	CASSFRSGYGYTF	TGTGCCAGCAGTTTTAGGTCAGGCTATGGCTACACCTTC
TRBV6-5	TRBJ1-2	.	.	CASSRDTLYGYTF	TGTGCCAGCAGCCGAGACACTCTCTATGGCTACACCTTC
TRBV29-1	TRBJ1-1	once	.	CSVETGTEAFF	TGCAGCGTTGAAACCGGGACTGAAGCTTTCTTT
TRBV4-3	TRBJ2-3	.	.	CASSHRTDTQYF	TGCGCCAGCAGCCACAGGACAGATACGCAGTATTTT
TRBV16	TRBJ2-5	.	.	CASSQSSLEETQYF	TGTGCCAGCAGCCAATCGAGTCTTGAAGAGACCCAGTACTTC
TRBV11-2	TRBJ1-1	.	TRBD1	CASSFRQGGTEAFF	TGTGCCAGCAGCTTTAGACAGGGCGGTACTGAAGCTTTCTTT